The 5 T cell receptor beta chains reported below all come from one sample, sequenced in a study of response to subunit inactivated influenza vaccine (dated by TCRdb to about 2018). Preparation of the library involved RT-PCR. The run used an Illumina HiSeq 2500. TCRdb reworked the public reads: Q25 trimming with fastp, MiXCR clone assembly, productive beta chains retained. Rows merge per CDR3 protein into single entries with the most common DNA and genes. This sample lists around 190,000 distinct CDR3 sequences; about 15% were detected once. Clones ranked in the top ten supply about a quarter of the sample. The sequencing here drew on CD8+ T cells sorted from PBMCs, taken roughly 5 days after vaccination. Receptors were obtained from a man aged 50 or older who received an inactivated influenza vaccine. Donor details come from another sample of the same person, matched by shared clones.

This clonotype occurred a few times. This chain links TRBV9 with TRBJ2-1; D might be TRBD1 or TRBD2, each matching 5 bases. The CDR3 spans 15 residues. The germline gives CDR1 SGDLS, CDR2 YYNGEE. V was pared by 4 bases and J by 9 bases, with 20 bases between. The CDR3 reads CASSPSWDGDGEQFF. CDR3 sequence (DNA): TGTGCCAGCAGCCCCAGTTGGGACGGGGACGGTGAGCAGTTCTTC.

The sample holds a few counts of this clonotype. This chain uses TRBV6-1 with TRBJ2-7, with a weak D call TRBD1 (6 bases). V lost 1 base and J lost 5, with 15 bases in between. This CDR3 has 15 amino acids. In germline, CDR1 is MNHNS, CDR2 SASEGT. CDR3 nucleotide sequence: TGTGCCAGCAGTGAAGACAGGGTGGATTTCCACGAGCAGTACTTC. Translating gives CASSEDRVDFHEQYF.

This clonotype was counted only a few times. The gene calls are TRBV6-2 or TRBV6-3 and TRBJ2-1; possibly TRBD1 for D (5 bases). V was trimmed by 0 bases and J by 2 bases, leaving 8 bases between them. The CDR3 spans 15 residues. The V gene's germline CDR1 is MNHEY and CDR2 SVGEGT. CDR3 in DNA: TGTGCCAGCAGTTACTCGACAGTTCCCTACAATGAGCAGTTCTTC. Protein: CASSYSTVPYNEQFF.

The table lists this clonotype with a few counts. This chain connects TRBV20-1 to TRBJ2-1, with D possibly called TRBD1 or TRBD2 (5 bases each). Trimming left V 0 bases short and J 4 bases short, with 13 bases between. This CDR3 is built from 15 residues. CDR1 is DFQATT and CDR2 is SNEGSKA in the germline V gene (reference sequence). DNA for the CDR3: TGCAGTGCTAGAGATGACGGGAACAGGTACAATGAGCAGTTCTTC. Encoded protein: CSARDDGNRYNEQFF.

In nucleotides, the CDR3 is TGTGCCAGCAGCTCCCCTTGGCAGGGGTTTTACAATGAGCAGTTCTTC. Translated, it gives CASSSPWQGFYNEQFF. This chain connects TRBV4-2 to TRBJ2-1; D possibly corresponds to TRBD1 (6 bases). V was cut by 5 bases and J by 4 bases, with 18 bases left in between. This CDR3 has 16 residues. Germline CDR1 LGHNA, CDR2 YNFKEQ.